Given below is one T cell receptor (beta chain) in context. Germline V lookup: CDR1 SNHLY, CDR2 FYNNEI. V shed 2 bases and J shed 1 base, with 11 bases lying between them. CDR3 length equals 15 residues. The source of the sample is a study of blood T cell repertoires in COVID-19. Study-wide context: The study drew acute and convalescent COVID-19 samples from the United States, Italy and Spain. T cells, B-cell-depleted T cells, or PBMCs provided the cDNA or gDNA that served as material.

Original methodology: Reference gene primer amplification gave estimated nucleated cell counts. TCRdb's table, derived via immunoSEQ multiplex PCR, lists solely in-frame clones and lacks some. V and J calls plus clone size are reproduced from that table; the DNA served to infer D and trimming. The sample lists around 180,000 clones, 70% to 90% occurring once. Sequencing input: peripheral blood. This chain joins TRBV2 and TRBJ1-1; D remains ambiguous. This clonotype was obtained from a young woman with acute or convalescent COVID-19. CDR3 region: CASSEWGGGNTEAFF. CDR3 nucleotide sequence: TGTGCCAGCAGTGAATGGGGAGGAGGGAACACTGAAGCTTTCTTT.